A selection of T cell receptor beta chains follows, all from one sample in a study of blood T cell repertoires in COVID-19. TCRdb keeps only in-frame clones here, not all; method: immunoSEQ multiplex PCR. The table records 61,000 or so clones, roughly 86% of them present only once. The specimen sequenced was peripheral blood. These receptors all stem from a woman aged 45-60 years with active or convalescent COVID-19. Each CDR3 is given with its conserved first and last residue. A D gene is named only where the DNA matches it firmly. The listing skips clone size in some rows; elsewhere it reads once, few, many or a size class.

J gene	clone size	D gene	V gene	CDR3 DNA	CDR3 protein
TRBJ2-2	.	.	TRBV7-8	TGTGCCAGCACCGTAATTCACACCGGGGAGCTGTTTTTT	CASTVIHTGELFF
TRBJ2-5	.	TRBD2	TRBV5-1	TGCGCCAGCACTATGCCTTTAGCGGGAGAAGAGACCCAGTACTTC	CASTMPLAGEETQYF
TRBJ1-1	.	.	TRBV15	TGTGCCACCAGCTCATCCTTACAGGGAATGAACACTGAAGCTTTCTTT	CATSSSLQGMNTEAFF
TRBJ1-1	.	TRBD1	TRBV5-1	TGCGCCAGCAGCCGGCCCGCGACAGGGAGAAGGGTGATGAACACTGAAGCTTTCTTT	CASSRPATGRRVMNTEAFF
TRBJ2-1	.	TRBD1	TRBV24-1	TGTGCCACCGCCCGGACAGGGGCTGCCGAGCAGTTCTTC	CATARTGAAEQFF
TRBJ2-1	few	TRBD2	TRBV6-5	TGTGCCAGCAGTCTGGGACTAGCAAGACATGAGCAGTTCTTC	CASSLGLARHEQFF
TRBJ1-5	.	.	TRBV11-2	TGTGCCAGCAGCTTAGAACCCCTATCTTACCAGCCCCAGCATTTT	CASSLEPLSYQPQHF
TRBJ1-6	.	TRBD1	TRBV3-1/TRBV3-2	TGTGCCAGCAGTACGACAGGGGCCTCTAATTCACCCCTCCACTTT	CASSTTGASNSPLHF
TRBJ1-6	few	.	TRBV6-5	TGTGCCAGCAGTTACGATCAGCGAATCTATAATTCACCCCTCCACTTT	CASSYDQRIYNSPLHF
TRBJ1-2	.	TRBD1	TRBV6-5	TGTGCCAGCATGCAGGGGGCAAATGGCTACACCTTC	CASMQGANGYTF